These 10 T cell receptor beta chains were all obtained from the same sample, sequenced in a study of cytomegalovirus exposure and HLA in healthy donors. Use of 60 Vbeta and 13 Jbeta primers characterized the PCR. Libraries were prepared by immunoSEQ multiplex PCR; TCRdb keeps only in-frame clonotypes and omits some of them. The top ten clones hold more than 2% of a sample with about 120,000 clones, around 86% of them seen once. Sequencing was done on a sample of PBMCs. All receptors come from a young man in good health and CMV-seronegative.

The chain links TRBV6-1 to TRBJ1-2; D is perhaps TRBD1 (6 bases). This CDR3 has 16 amino acids. CDR1 MNHNS and CDR2 SASEGT come from the germline V gene. The germline V and J ends were trimmed by 2 bases and 5 bases, with 18 bases remaining between them. The chain's CDR3 is CASSEPTGLSGYGYTF. The CDR3 DNA reads TGTGCCAGCAGTGAACCCACAGGGCTGTCGGGATATGGCTACACCTTC.

Here the CDR3 DNA reads TGTGCCAGCAGCTCAGACAGTCGATTCCCGGGAGGGAATTCACCCCTCCACTTT. This sequence encodes CASSSDSRFPGGNSPLHF. The rearrangement uses TRBV7-6 and TRBJ1-6; possibly TRBD1 for D (5 bases). Trimming cost V 4 bases and J 7 bases, with 23 bases left between them. Germline assignment: CDR1 SGHVS and CDR2 FNYEAQ. This CDR3 spans 18 amino acids.

The chain recombines TRBV7-9 with TRBJ1-2; TRBD1 agrees at 8 bases. CDR1 and CDR2 (germline): SEHNR, FQNEAQ (reference sequence). The trim removed 5 bases at V and 5 bases at J, leaving 7 bases unmatched. The CDR3 covers 14 residues. DNA for the CDR3: TGTGCCAGCAGCAGCCCGACAGGGGCATATGGCTACACCTTC. The encoded protein is CASSSPTGAYGYTF.

Worth noting for this clone: The junction does not match germline at one end; this may be a read error. DNA of the CDR3: TGCGCCAGCAGCTTGGAAGATCTCCGGGATCGTCTCCCCTTC. The encoded protein is CASSLEDLRDRLPF. This chain joins TRBV5-1 and TRBJ2-7; perhaps TRBD2 as D (5 bases). The CDR3 loop spans 14 amino acids. Germline CDR1 is SGHRS and CDR2 is YFSETQ. The entire variable domain, with the rest obtained from reference TRBV5-1 and TRBJ2-7, is as follows: KAGVTQTPRYLIKTRGQQVTLSCSPISGHRSVSWYQQTPGQGLQFLFEYFSETQRNKGNFPGRFSGRQFSNSRSEMNVSTLELGDSALYLCASSLEDLRDRLPFGPGTRLTVT.

The chain joins TRBV5-1 to TRBJ1-2, with D unresolved. V shed 3 bases and J shed 0 bases, with 12 bases lying between them. The V gene's germline CDR1 is SGHRS and CDR2 YFSETQ. CDR3 length equals 15 residues. The CDR3 loop reads CASSSVAGSNYGYTF. Here the CDR3 DNA reads TGCGCCAGCAGCTCGGTAGCGGGCTCTAACTATGGCTACACCTTC.

This clone was recorded a few times. The chain uses TRBV7-9 and TRBJ2-7; a weak D match, TRBD1 (6 bases). Germline loops: CDR1 SEHNR, CDR2 FQNEAQ (reference sequence). V was trimmed by 4 bases and J by 6 bases, leaving 19 bases between them. The CDR3 contains 15 residues. Here the CDR3 DNA reads TGTGCCAGCAGCTCTCCTAGGACAGTTTTGGGCGAGCAGTACTTC. It encodes CASSSPRTVLGEQYF.

The chain is built from TRBV4-2 and TRBJ1-2; TRBD1 matches 7 bases. Germline lookup yields CDR1 LGHNA and CDR2 YNFKEQ. The CDR3 extends over 16 amino acids. The trim removed 3 bases at V and 7 bases at J, leaving 14 bases unmatched. CDR3 nucleotides: TGTGCCAGCAGCCAGGAGGCGGGGGGGACAGTGGGTGGCTACACCTTC. The encoded protein is CASSQEAGGTVGGYTF.

This rearrangement joins TRBV27 to TRBJ2-7; a weak D match, TRBD1 (5 bases). V dropped 6 bases and J dropped 3 bases, with 9 bases sitting between them. Germline V CDR1 and CDR2: MNHEY, SMNVEV (reference sequence). The CDR3 is 12 residues long. The CDR3 is CASRKDNYEQYF. In nucleotides, the CDR3 is TGTGCCAGCAGGAAGGACAACTACGAGCAGTACTTC.

This chain joins TRBV5-6 and TRBJ2-1, with 7 bases that match TRBD1. In germline, CDR1 is SGHDT, CDR2 YYEEEE. The CDR3 totals 16 residues. V trimming: 4 bases; J trimming: 7 bases; junction bases outside the gene matches: 14. CDR3 sequence reads: CASSRTGAELDNEQFF. As DNA, the CDR3 is TGTGCCAGCAGCCGTACAGGGGCGGAACTCGATAATGAGCAGTTCTTC.

The genes are TRBV6-1 and TRBJ2-5; D possibly corresponds to TRBD2 (6 bases). CDR1 and CDR2 from the germline V gene are MNHNS and SASEGT. V dropped 4 bases and J dropped 2 bases, with 17 bases sitting between them. This CDR3 contains 16 residues. The CDR3 protein is CASSVGPRGNQETQYF. CDR3 nucleotide sequence: TGTGCCAGCAGTGTAGGCCCTCGGGGGAATCAAGAGACCCAGTACTTC.